Presented here are 12 T cell receptor beta chains from one specimen sequenced in a study of T cell responses to AZD1222 COVID-19 vaccine. Only in-frame clones appear in the TCRdb table, and some are missing; sequencing was by immunoSEQ multiplex PCR. The data show 70,000 to 100,000 clones, 80% to 90% seen once. The sequences come from peripheral blood, collected 28 days after the second AZD1222 dose. These receptors originate from an adult who received the AZD1222 COVID-19 vaccine.

This chain links TRBV9 with TRBJ2-2; 9 bases line up with TRBD1. Per the germline V gene, CDR1 is SGDLS and CDR2 is YYNGEE. After removal of 4 bases from V and 6 bases from J, the junction contained 10 bases not matched to a gene. The CDR3 consists of 16 residues. CDR3 in amino acids: CASSPGGRQGAGELFF. The DNA of the CDR3 is TGTGCCAGCAGCCCCGGGGGAAGACAGGGGGCCGGGGAGCTGTTTTTT.

The V call is TRBV6-2 or TRBV6-3, the J call TRBJ2-7; maybe TRBD1 (6 bases). Germline CDR1 MNHEY, CDR2 SVGEGT. This CDR3 spans 12 amino acids. With 2 bases removed from V and 5 bases from J, the gap between germline ends came to 7 bases. As DNA, the CDR3 is TGTGCCAGCAGTTACCCAGGGGACGAGCAGTACTTC. This encodes CASSYPGDEQYF.

The V call is TRBV9, the J call TRBJ1-1; weak D call: TRBD1 (6 bases). V was cut by 0 bases and J by 5 bases, with 11 bases left in between. Germline-derived CDR1 and CDR2 are SGDLS and YYNGEE. The CDR3 runs 14 residues. The CDR3 region is CASSVGGGGTEAFF. Here the CDR3 DNA reads TGTGCCAGCAGCGTAGGTGGGGGCGGTACTGAAGCTTTCTTT.

This chain uses TRBV19 with TRBJ1-3; the D gene is possibly TRBD1 (5 bases). V was clipped by 6 bases and J by 0 bases, with 15 bases between them. Germline V gene sequence: CDR1 LNHDA, CDR2 SQIVND (reference sequence). The length of the CDR3 is 16 residues. CDR3 protein: CASSASDSRSGNTIYF. CDR3 coding DNA: TGTGCCAGTAGCGCATCTGACAGTCGCTCTGGAAACACCATATATTTT.

In this sample, this clone turned up a few times. This sequence joins TRBV11-2 and TRBJ2-2, with TRBD1 matching over 9 bases. The V gene end was trimmed by 6 bases and the J gene end by 7 bases; junction bases not matched to a gene: 9. Germline V CDR1 and CDR2: SGHAT, FQNNGV. This CDR3 comprises 15 residues. The CDR3 nucleotides read TGTGCCAGCAGGTCAAACAGGGGGCGAGGCGGGGAGCTGTTTTTT. This sequence encodes CASRSNRGRGGELFF.

The rearrangement joins TRBV2 to TRBJ1-5; unclear D gene. The germline V and J ends were trimmed by 6 bases and 0 bases, with 9 bases remaining between them. The germline gives CDR1 SNHLY, CDR2 FYNNEI. The CDR3 spans 14 residues. The CDR3 loop is CASSPDNSNQPQHF. The CDR3 coding sequence is TGTGCCAGCAGCCCAGACAATAGCAATCAGCCCCAGCATTTT. The full variable domain, completed using reference TRBV2 and TRBJ1-5, is EPEVTQTPSHQVTQMGQEVILRCVPISNHLYFYWYRQILGQKVEFLVSFYNNEISEKSEIFDDQFSVERPDGSNFTLKIRSTKLEDSAMYFCASSPDNSNQPQHFGDGTRLSIL.

The chain recombines TRBV23-1 with TRBJ1-1, with D maybe TRBD1 (6 bases). TRBV23-1 belongs to the ORF category, with a function that is uncertain. The V end was cut by 10 bases, the J end by 7 bases, with 25 bases between. The CDR3 has 15 residues. The DNA for the CDR3 is TGCGCCACTAACAACCCCGGGGGGGCAGATAATGAAGCTTTCTTT. Translated, it gives CATNNPGGADNEAFF.

A single count supports this clone. The chain has TRBV28 and TRBJ1-2; D unclear. The V end lost 1 base, the J end lost 4 bases, and 7 bases lay between the germline ends. This CDR3 is built from 13 residues. CDR1 MDHEN and CDR2 SYDVKM come from the germline V gene. CDR3 residues: CASSLLGRYGYTF. CDR3 DNA: TGTGCCAGCAGTTTATTGGGTCGCTATGGCTACACCTTC.

This rearrangement joins TRBV7-3 to TRBJ2-7, with D possibly being TRBD1 or TRBD2 (5 bases each). This CDR3 has 13 amino acids. CDR1 is SGHTA, CDR2 FQGTGA, per germline. Between the trimmed V and J ends, which lost 5 bases and 6 bases, there was a span of 14 bases. CDR3 amino acids: CASSPEKGTEQYF. The CDR3 nucleotides are TGTGCCAGCAGCCCTGAGAAAGGGACCGAGCAGTACTTC.

The chain has TRBV6-1 and TRBJ1-6; 7 bases align to TRBD1. Germline CDR1 is MNHNS and CDR2 is SASEGT. The V segment lost 2 bases and the J segment 7 bases; nucleotides outside the gene matches: 8. The CDR3 extends over 16 amino acids. The CDR3 reads CASSESDRAHNSPLHF. CDR3 sequence (DNA): TGTGCCAGCAGTGAATCCGACAGGGCACACAATTCACCCCTCCACTTT.

V and J are TRBV4-2 and TRBJ2-7; 7 bases align to TRBD2. This CDR3 region has 17 residues. The V segment lost 0 bases and the J segment 0 bases; nucleotides outside the gene matches: 8. CDR1 is LGHNA, CDR2 YNFKEQ, per germline. Here the CDR3 DNA reads TGTGCCAGCAGCCAAGATATAGCGGGCAGCTTCTCCTACGAGCAGTACTTC. Its translation: CASSQDIAGSFSYEQYF.

The rearrangement links TRBV2 to TRBJ2-7; D is possibly TRBD2 (6 bases). The V and J ends lost 7 bases and 5 bases respectively, with 15 bases between them. Looked up from germline, CDR1 is SNHLY and CDR2 is FYNNEI. This CDR3 has 13 residues. Written as DNA, the CDR3 is TGTGCCAGCATTCACCCGGGAGTAAACGAGCAGTACTTC. As protein: CASIHPGVNEQYF.